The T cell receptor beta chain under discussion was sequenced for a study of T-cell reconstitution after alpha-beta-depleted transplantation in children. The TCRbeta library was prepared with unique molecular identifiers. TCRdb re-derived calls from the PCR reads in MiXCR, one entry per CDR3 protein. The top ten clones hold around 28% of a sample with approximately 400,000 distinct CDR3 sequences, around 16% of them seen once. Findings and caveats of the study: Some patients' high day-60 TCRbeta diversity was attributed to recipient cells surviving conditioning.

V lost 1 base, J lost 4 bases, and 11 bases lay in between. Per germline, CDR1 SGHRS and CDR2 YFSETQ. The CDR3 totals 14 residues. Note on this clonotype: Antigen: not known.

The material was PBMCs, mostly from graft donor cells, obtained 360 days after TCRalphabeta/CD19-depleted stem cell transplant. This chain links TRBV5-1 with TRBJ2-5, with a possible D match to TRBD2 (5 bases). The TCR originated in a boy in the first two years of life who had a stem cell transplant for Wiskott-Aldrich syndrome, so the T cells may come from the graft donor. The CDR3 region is CASSLNGGGETQYF. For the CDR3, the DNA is TGCGCCAGCAGCTTGAACGGAGGAGGAGAGACCCAGTACTTC.